What follows is one T cell receptor (beta chain) and its context. This specimen comes from a study of blood T cell repertoires in COVID-19. As for the study in general: Samples taken during acute and convalescent COVID-19 were collected in the United States, Italy and Spain.

Libraries were prepared by immunoSEQ multiplex PCR; TCRdb keeps only in-frame clonotypes and omits some of them. This sample carries about 310,000 clones, over 80% of them seen once, and the ten largest clones take about 9.8%. Recovery among Cohort 3 donors was established by two negative PCRs, clearance, or symptom resolution. The CDR3 totals 13 residues. J lost 4 bases, V lost 5 bases, and 3 bases had no gene match. Per the germline V gene, CDR1 is ENHRY and CDR2 is SYGVKD. V usage is TRBV10-3 and J usage is TRBJ2-3; 7 nucleotides match TRBD1. The sequencing input was PBMCs or T cells enriched from blood (not recorded which). This receptor was taken from a woman aged 18-29 years who had recovered from COVID-19. The CDR3 sequence: CAISRQGSDTQYF. The CDR3 DNA reads TGTGCCATCAGTCGACAGGGTTCAGATACGCAGTATTTT.